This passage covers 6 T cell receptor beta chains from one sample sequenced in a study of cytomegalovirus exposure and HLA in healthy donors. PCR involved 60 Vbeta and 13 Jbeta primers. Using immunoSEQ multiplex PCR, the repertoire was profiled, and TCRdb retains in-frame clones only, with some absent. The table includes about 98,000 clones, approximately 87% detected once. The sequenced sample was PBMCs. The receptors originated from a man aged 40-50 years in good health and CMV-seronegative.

The CDR3 nucleotides read TGTGCCAGTAGTATTTGGCCGGGGGGACAAGAGACCCAGTACTTC. Amino acids: CASSIWPGGQETQYF. The chain combines TRBV19 with TRBJ2-5; 7 bases are shared with TRBD2. Germline CDR1 is LNHDA and CDR2 is SQIVND (reference sequence). V trimming: 3 bases; J trimming: 2 bases; junction bases outside the gene matches: 6. The CDR3 consists of 15 residues.

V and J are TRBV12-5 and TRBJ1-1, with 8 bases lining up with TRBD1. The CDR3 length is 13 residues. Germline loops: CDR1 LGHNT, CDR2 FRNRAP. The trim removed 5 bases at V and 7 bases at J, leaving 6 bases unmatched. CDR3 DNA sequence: TGTGCTAGTGGTGTCGGACAGGGAGTTGAAGCTTTCTTT. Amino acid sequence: CASGVGQGVEAFF.

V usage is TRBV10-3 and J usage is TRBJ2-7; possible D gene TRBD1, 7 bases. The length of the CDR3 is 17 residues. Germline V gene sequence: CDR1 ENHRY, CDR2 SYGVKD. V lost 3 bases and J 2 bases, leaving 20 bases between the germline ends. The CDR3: CAISESGVAGGTYEQYF. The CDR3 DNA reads TGTGCCATCAGTGAATCAGGCGTGGCAGGGGGGACCTACGAGCAGTACTTC.

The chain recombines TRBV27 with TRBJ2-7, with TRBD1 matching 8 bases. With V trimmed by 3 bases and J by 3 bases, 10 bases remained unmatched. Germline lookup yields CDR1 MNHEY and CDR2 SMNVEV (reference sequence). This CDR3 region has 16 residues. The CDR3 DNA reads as TGTGCCAGCAGTTTTTCAGAGAACAGGGGGAACTACGAGCAGTACTTC. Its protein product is CASSFSENRGNYEQYF.

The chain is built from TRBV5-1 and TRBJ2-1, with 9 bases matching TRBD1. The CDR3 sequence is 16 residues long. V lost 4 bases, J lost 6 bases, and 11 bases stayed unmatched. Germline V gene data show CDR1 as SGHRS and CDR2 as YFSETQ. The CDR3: CASSPHPGQGPNEQFF. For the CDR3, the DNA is TGCGCCAGCAGCCCCCACCCGGGACAGGGCCCCAATGAGCAGTTCTTC.

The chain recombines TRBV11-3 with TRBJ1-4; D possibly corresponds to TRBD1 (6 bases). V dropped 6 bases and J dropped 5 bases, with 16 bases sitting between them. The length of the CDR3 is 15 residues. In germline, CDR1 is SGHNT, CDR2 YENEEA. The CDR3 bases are TGTGCCAGCAGTCTCGGACAGACTTTAAATGAAAAACTGTTTTTT. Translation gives CASSLGQTLNEKLFF.